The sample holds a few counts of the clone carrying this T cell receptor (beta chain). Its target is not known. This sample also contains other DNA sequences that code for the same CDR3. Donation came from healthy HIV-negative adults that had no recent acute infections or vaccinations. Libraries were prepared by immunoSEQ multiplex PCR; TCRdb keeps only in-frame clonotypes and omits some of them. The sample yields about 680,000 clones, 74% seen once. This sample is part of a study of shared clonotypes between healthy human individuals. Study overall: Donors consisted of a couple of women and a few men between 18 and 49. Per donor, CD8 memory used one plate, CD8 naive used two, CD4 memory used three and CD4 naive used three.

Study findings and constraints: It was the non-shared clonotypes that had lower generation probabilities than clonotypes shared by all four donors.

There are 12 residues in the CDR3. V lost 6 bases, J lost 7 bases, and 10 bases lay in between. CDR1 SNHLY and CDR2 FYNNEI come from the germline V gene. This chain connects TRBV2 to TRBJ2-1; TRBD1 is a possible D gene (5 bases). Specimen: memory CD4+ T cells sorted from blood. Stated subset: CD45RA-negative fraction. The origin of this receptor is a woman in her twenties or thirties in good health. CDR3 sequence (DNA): TGTGCCAGCAGCCGCCAGGGTAATGAGCAGTTCTTC. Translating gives CASSRQGNEQFF. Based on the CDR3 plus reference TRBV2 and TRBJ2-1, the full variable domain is EPEVTQTPSHQVTQMGQEVILRCVPISNHLYFYWYRQILGQKVEFLVSFYNNEISEKSEIFDDQFSVERPDGSNFTLKIRSTKLEDSAMYFCASSRQGNEQFFGPGTRLTVL.